These 22 T cell receptor beta chains came from one sample sequenced in a study of blood T cells in healthy people across ages. Together with a sample-barcoded 5' primer, a J-beta primer mix was included in a second PCR lasting about 7 to 12 cycles. MiXCR was run by TCRdb on the 5' RACE reads, yielding one entry per CDR3 protein. The sample lists about 580,000 distinct CDR3 sequences, about 45% occurring once. Material for sequencing was blood. The receptors shown here come from an elderly man in good health.

V and J are TRBV7-2 and TRBJ2-7; 8 bases match TRBD1. J gave up 0 bases and V 1 base, and 5 bases lay outside the gene matches. The V gene's germline CDR1 is SGHTA and CDR2 FQGNSA. There are 16 residues in the CDR3. The CDR3 sequence: CASSLGGTGLSYEQYF. In nucleotides, the CDR3 is TGTGCCAGCAGCTTAGGAGGGACAGGACTCTCCTACGAGCAGTACTTC.

The V call is TRBV7-2, the J call TRBJ1-2, with TRBD1 matching 9 bases. The CDR3 consists of 15 residues. The V segment lost 0 bases and the J segment 5 bases; nucleotides outside the gene matches: 4. The V gene's germline CDR1 is SGHTA and CDR2 FQGNSA. CDR3 protein: CASSLAPTGGYGYTF. The CDR3 DNA is TGTGCCAGCAGCTTAGCGCCGACAGGGGGTTATGGCTACACCTTC. The complete variable domain, with remaining parts taken from reference TRBV7-2 and TRBJ1-2, reads GAGVSQSPSNKVTEKGKDVELRCDPISGHTALYWYRQSLGQGLEFLIYFQGNSAPDKSGLPSDRFSAERTGGSVSTLTIQRTQQEDSAVYLCASSLAPTGGYGYTFGSGTRLTVV.

V usage is TRBV5-6 and J usage is TRBJ2-7; D might be TRBD2 (7 bases). The tail of the sequence fits TRBJ2-5 better, so the J call may be wrong. Germline CDR1 SGHDT, CDR2 YYEEEE. The length of the CDR3 is 15 residues. The CDR3 here is CASCAGGQMGETQYF. The CDR3 DNA is TGTGCCTCCTGCGCCGGGGGGCAGATGGGGGAGACCCAGTACTTC.

Regarding this clonotype: This sequence may be a read error, since a much larger clone differs from it by one base. The chain has TRBV15 and TRBJ2-7; the D is unclear. Trimming left V 3 bases short and J 2 bases short, with 14 bases between. Germline CDR1 reads LNHNV; CDR2 reads YYDKDF (reference sequence). This CDR3 contains 15 residues. In DNA, the CDR3 is TGTGCCACCAGCAGGATCGAGCAGCAGACCTACGAGCAGTACTTC. Its protein product is CATSRIEQQTYEQYF.

This chain uses TRBV27 with TRBJ2-5; a possible D gene is TRBD2 (5 bases). The J call may be faulty, since TRBJ2-7 better matches the DNA end. This CDR3 region has 13 residues. Looked up from germline, CDR1 is MNHEY and CDR2 is SMNVEV (reference sequence). For the CDR3, the DNA is TGTGCCAGCAGTTTGATTGACCGGGGCGAGCAGTACTTC. Protein sequence: CASSLIDRGEQYF.

The chain employs TRBV12-3 or TRBV12-4 and TRBJ2-3; perhaps D is TRBD1 or TRBD2 (5 bases each). The V end lost 6 bases, the J end lost 3 bases, and 13 bases lay between the germline ends. There are 14 residues in the CDR3. The CDR3 protein is CASRGPLSTDTQYF. CDR3 bases: TGTGCCAGCAGGGGACCCCTTTCTACAGATACGCAGTATTTT.

The chain is built from TRBV27 and TRBJ2-7; D remains ambiguous. CDR1 and CDR2 (germline): MNHEY, SMNVEV (reference sequence). The CDR3 is 14 residues long. Trimming shortened V by 5 bases and J by 5 bases, and 16 bases separated the two germline ends. CDR3 region: CASSLREGLNEQYF. CDR3 nucleotide sequence: TGTGCCAGCAGTCTAAGGGAAGGTTTGAACGAGCAGTACTTC.

The chain combines TRBV11-3 with TRBJ2-5; TRBD2 agrees at 9 bases. Unmatched junction bases numbered 4, after V lost 2 bases and J lost 3 bases. CDR1 and CDR2 (germline): SGHNT, YENEEA. The CDR3 consists of 15 residues. As DNA, the CDR3 is TGTGCCAGCAGCTTATACGGCGGGGGGGAAGAGACCCAGTACTTC. Protein sequence: CASSLYGGGEETQYF.

The chain combines TRBV4-1 with TRBJ2-3; no clear D gene. Per the germline V gene, CDR1 is MGHRA and CDR2 is YSYEKL. This CDR3 contains 14 residues. V lost 4 bases to trimming and J lost 4 bases, with 12 bases between them. The CDR3 coding sequence is TGCGCCAGCAGCCGACACCGGTTGGCAGATACGCAGTATTTT. Its protein is CASSRHRLADTQYF.

This clonotype was seen a handful of times. The V gene is TRBV9, the J gene TRBJ2-5; 8 nucleotides align to TRBD2. The CDR3 is made up of 15 amino acids. V lost 4 bases to trimming and J lost 2 bases; unmatched junction nucleotides: 7. Germline V gives CDR1 SGDLS, CDR2 YYNGEE. CDR3 in DNA: TGTGCCAGCAGCTCCAGCGGGGGTGGTCAAGAGACCCAGTACTTC. Translating gives CASSSSGGGQETQYF.

This clonotype was seen only a few times. This chain joins TRBV20-1 and TRBJ2-1, with D perhaps given as TRBD1 or TRBD2 (7 bases each). V was pared by 3 bases and J by 5 bases, with 17 bases between. The CDR3 is 15 amino acids. Looked up from germline, CDR1 is DFQATT and CDR2 is SNEGSKA (reference sequence). CDR3: CSASHGGTANNEQFF. DNA of the CDR3: TGCAGTGCTAGCCACGGGGGGACAGCAAACAATGAGCAGTTCTTC.

The chain carries TRBV6-1 and TRBJ2-4; no firm D call. TRBJ2-7 matches the DNA end more closely, so the J call is doubtful. This CDR3 is 15 amino acids long. Germline lookup yields CDR1 MNHNS and CDR2 SASEGT. Here the CDR3 reads CASSEPSAAPYEQYF. DNA for the CDR3: TGTGCCAGCAGTGAACCATCGGCAGCCCCCTACGAGCAGTACTTC.

This chain links TRBV5-1 with TRBJ2-1, with 10 bases that match TRBD2. CDR1 SGHRS and CDR2 YFSETQ come from the germline V gene. V lost 1 base, J lost 8 bases, and 6 bases stayed unmatched. This CDR3 spans 15 amino acids. The CDR3 nucleotides are TGCGCCAGCAGCTTGCGAAGCGGGGGGGCCCATGAGCAGTTCTTC. Translated, it gives CASSLRSGGAHEQFF.

This clonotype was counted a single time. The junction shows a germline mismatch at one end, possibly a read error. CDR3 loop: CASSYSQGSFKQYF. Written as DNA, the CDR3 is TGCGCCAGCAGTTACTCGCAGGGTTCGTTCAAGCAGTACTTC. The chain combines TRBV6-6 with TRBJ2-5; maybe TRBD1 (5 bases). There are 14 residues in the CDR3. CDR1 is MNHNY, CDR2 SVGAGI, per germline (reference sequence).

The chain combines TRBV9 with TRBJ2-7; 9 bases are shared with TRBD1. CDR3 length equals 15 residues. J lost 4 bases, V lost 3 bases, and 8 bases had no gene match. Germline loops: CDR1 SGDLS, CDR2 YYNGEE. This chain's CDR3 is CASSASSGQGYEQYF. The CDR3, as DNA: TGTGCCAGCAGCGCCTCATCGGGACAGGGATACGAGCAGTACTTC.

Only a few counts were recorded for this clonotype. The chain couples TRBV7-2 to TRBJ2-3, with no clear D. This CDR3 has 13 residues. CDR1 is SGHTA and CDR2 is FQGNSA in the germline V gene. The ends were cut back, 5 bases at V and 4 bases at J, with 10 bases in the middle. In DNA form, the CDR3 reads TGTGCCAGCAGCCCCCCCCCTCCAGATACGCAGTATTTT. Its translation is CASSPPPPDTQYF. The full variable domain, its missing parts supplied by reference TRBV7-2 and TRBJ2-3, is GAGVSQSPSNKVTEKGKDVELRCDPISGHTALYWYRQSLGQGLEFLIYFQGNSAPDKSGLPSDRFSAERTGGSVSTLTIQRTQQEDSAVYLCASSPPPPDTQYFGPGTRLTVL.

A few counts support this clonotype. This chain uses TRBV20-1 with TRBJ1-2; a possible D gene is TRBD1 (6 bases). CDR1 is DFQATT and CDR2 is SNEGSKA in the germline V gene (reference sequence). The V and J ends lost 6 bases and 7 bases respectively, with 21 bases between them. The CDR3 spans 14 residues. CDR3 bases: TGCAGTGCCCCCCGGCCGGGGGCGCTTGGTGGCTACACCTTC. Residues: CSAPRPGALGGYTF.

The chain recombines TRBV20-1 with TRBJ2-3; 7 bases are a match to TRBD2. Per the germline V gene, CDR1 is DFQATT and CDR2 is SNEGSKA (reference sequence). J lost 4 bases, V lost 4 bases, and 5 bases had no gene match. This CDR3 spans 13 amino acids. CDR3 region: CSAIWTSADTQYF. CDR3 coding DNA: TGCAGTGCTATATGGACTAGTGCAGATACGCAGTATTTT.

This clonotype was found a few times. This chain links TRBV12-3 or TRBV12-4 with TRBJ2-7; 8 nucleotides line up with TRBD2. V lost 5 bases to trimming and J lost 4 bases; unmatched junction nucleotides: 7. The CDR3 extends over 14 amino acids. Written as DNA, the CDR3 is TGTGCCAGCAGTAAAGCGGGGGCCGCTTACGAGCAGTACTTC. It encodes CASSKAGAAYEQYF.

This clonotype has at least ten counts. V usage is TRBV4-3 and J usage is TRBJ2-3; TRBD1 might be the D (5 bases). From germline, CDR1 is LGHNA and CDR2 YSLEER. Trimming stripped 4 bases from V and 6 bases from J, with 11 bases between. This CDR3 region has 13 residues. CDR3 loop: CASSPRAGDTQYF. In DNA, the CDR3 is TGCGCCAGCAGCCCAAGAGCAGGGGATACGCAGTATTTT.

This clonotype was seen only a few times. The chain links TRBV7-2 to TRBJ1-2; 9 bases match TRBD1. This CDR3 contains 16 residues. Per the germline V gene, CDR1 is SGHTA and CDR2 is FQGNSA. The junction had 16 bases not matched to a gene; V was cut back by 6 bases and J by 8 bases. The CDR3 bases are TGTGCCAGCAGTTCAGAGACAGGGGGTCCCTTGGGGGGCTACACCTTC. Translation gives CASSSETGGPLGGYTF. Together with reference TRBV7-2 and TRBJ1-2, the CDR3 gives the full variable domain: GAGVSQSPSNKVTEKGKDVELRCDPISGHTALYWYRQSLGQGLEFLIYFQGNSAPDKSGLPSDRFSAERTGGSVSTLTIQRTQQEDSAVYLCASSSETGGPLGGYTFGSGTRLTVV.

The J gene is TRBJ2-5, the V gene TRBV29-1; D possibly corresponds to TRBD1 (6 bases). CDR1 SQVTM and CDR2 ANQGSEA come from the germline V gene. The CDR3 consists of 11 residues. V lost 6 bases, J lost 5 bases, and 10 bases lay in between. As DNA, the CDR3 is TGCAGCGTGGACAGTCGGGAGACCCAGTACTTC. This gives the protein CSVDSRETQYF.